The next 14 T cell receptor beta chains were all read from a single sample in a study of sequential checkpoint blockade in melanoma. The data were produced by immunoSEQ multiplex PCR, yet TCRdb's version contains in-frame clones alone and is incomplete. Of roughly 6,000 clones in the sample, about a fifth were seen once. Treatment described: randomized to nivolumab then ipilimumab (arm A) or the reverse (arm B). The sequenced sample was tumor tissue (inferred from file names), obtained from a patient given nivolumab and ipilimumab in sequence. The receptors come from a human donor with melanoma.

This clone has more than one count but fewer than ten. The V and J genes are TRBV11-3 and TRBJ2-1, with 10 bases fitting TRBD2. Germline V gene lookup returns CDR1 SGHNT and CDR2 YENEEA. The CDR3 covers 14 residues. V trimming: 5 bases; J trimming: 7 bases; junction bases outside the gene matches: 5. CDR3 sequence reads: CASSLIAGGNEQFF. In nucleotides, the CDR3 is TGTGCCAGCAGCCTTATAGCGGGGGGTAATGAGCAGTTCTTC.

This clone was recorded a few times. This sequence joins TRBV6-7 and TRBJ1-1; maybe TRBD1 (6 bases). TRBV6-7 is designated an ORF whose function remains uncertain. Trimming cost V 0 bases and J 1 base, with 15 bases left between them. The CDR3 runs to 17 residues. The CDR3 loop is CASSYSPTGLENTEAFF. CDR3 DNA: TGTGCCAGCAGTTACTCCCCCACAGGGTTGGAGAACACTGAAGCTTTCTTT.

The DNA for the CDR3 is TGTGCCAGCAGCCCCCCTCCGAGACAGGAGTACGAGCAGTACTTC. Its translation: CASSPPPRQEYEQYF. V and J are TRBV7-6 and TRBJ2-7, with D perhaps matching TRBD1 (6 bases). The CDR3 is made up of 15 amino acids. The germline CDR1 and CDR2 sequences are SGHVS and FNYEAQ. With 5 bases removed from V and 4 bases from J, the gap between germline ends came to 18 bases.

The V gene is TRBV19, the J gene TRBJ1-6; TRBD1 is a possible D gene (5 bases). Germline-derived CDR1 and CDR2 are LNHDA and SQIVND (reference sequence). This CDR3 region has 16 residues. Trimming pared 5 bases from V and 6 bases from J, leaving 17 bases between. CDR3 region: CASSSLQGPSNSPLHF. The CDR3 DNA is TGTGCCAGTAGTTCTCTTCAGGGCCCTTCTAATTCACCCCTCCACTTT. Combining the CDR3 with reference TRBV19 and TRBJ1-6 gives the whole variable domain DGGITQSPKYLFRKEGQNVTLSCEQNLNHDAMYWYRQDPGQGLRLIYYSQIVNDFQKGDIAEGYSVSREKKESFPLTVTSAQKNPTAFYLCASSSLQGPSNSPLHFGNGTRLTVT.

The rearrangement links TRBV5-1 to TRBJ1-5; 10 bases map to TRBD1. The CDR3 is 16 residues long. Trimming took 4 bases from V and 5 from J; bases not matched to a gene: 9. Looked up from germline, CDR1 is SGHRS and CDR2 is YFSETQ. CDR3 sequence reads: CASSPDRQGADQPQHF. The CDR3 DNA reads as TGCGCCAGCAGCCCGGACCGACAGGGGGCAGATCAGCCCCAGCATTTT.

This clone was observed a handful of times. The chain links TRBV25-1 to TRBJ2-7; tentatively, D is TRBD1 (5 bases). Germline lookup yields CDR1 MGHDK and CDR2 SYGVNS. The CDR3 spans 12 residues. The V end was cut by 3 bases, the J end by 3 bases, with 6 bases between. CDR3 sequence: CASSETVYEQYF. CDR3 sequence (DNA): TGTGCCAGCAGTGAGACAGTCTACGAGCAGTACTTC.

The chain recombines TRBV7-7 with TRBJ2-7; maybe TRBD1 (6 bases). V lost 6 bases to trimming and J lost 5 bases, with 20 bases between them. Germline V lookup: CDR1 SSHAT, CDR2 FNYEAQ (reference sequence). The CDR3 has 15 residues. Written as DNA, the CDR3 is TGTGCCAGCAGTTCACCTTCAGGGGTCTGGAACGAGCAGTACTTC. It specifies CASSSPSGVWNEQYF.

The gene calls are TRBV7-1 and TRBJ2-7, with 9 bases aligning to TRBD1. TRBV7-1 is noted as an ORF with a role that remains uncertain. After removal of 5 bases from V and 4 bases from J, the junction contained 3 bases not matched to a gene. This CDR3 has 13 residues. The CDR3 sequence: CASSLGTGYEQYF. The CDR3 coding sequence is TGTGCCAGCAGCCTCGGGACAGGGTACGAGCAGTACTTC.

This clone was counted only a few times. The CDR3, as DNA: TGTGCCAGCAGTTTCATCGCAGGTGAGCAGTTCTTC. This codes for CASSFIAGEQFF. The rearrangement uses TRBV6-8 and TRBJ2-1, with D unclear. The CDR3 has 12 amino acids. Germline loops: CDR1 MNHGY, CDR2 SAAAGT. V was cut by 4 bases and J by 9 bases, with 10 bases left in between.

The rearrangement uses TRBV19 and TRBJ1-5; no clear D. V was pared by 2 bases and J by 6 bases, with 14 bases between. The CDR3 runs 15 residues. The germline V gene has CDR1 LNHDA and CDR2 SQIVND (reference sequence). The CDR3 sequence is CASSIISGNSQPQHF. CDR3 sequence (DNA): TGTGCCAGTAGTATAATATCCGGTAACAGTCAGCCCCAGCATTTT. Complete variable domain (other parts from reference TRBV19 and TRBJ1-5): DGGITQSPKYLFRKEGQNVTLSCEQNLNHDAMYWYRQDPGQGLRLIYYSQIVNDFQKGDIAEGYSVSREKKESFPLTVTSAQKNPTAFYLCASSIISGNSQPQHFGDGTRLSIL.

This clone qualifies as medium-sized. The chain joins TRBV19 to TRBJ2-3; D is ambiguous. Germline V gene data show CDR1 as LNHDA and CDR2 as SQIVND (reference sequence). V lost 5 bases and J 3 bases, leaving 12 bases between the germline ends. This CDR3 is built from 14 residues. CDR3 in DNA: TGTGCCAGTAGTTCTGACCTAGAAACAGATACGCAGTATTTT. It encodes CASSSDLETDTQYF.

DNA of the CDR3: TGTGCCAGCAGTTACTCGAGACTAGTTGAAGCTTTCTTT. It specifies CASSYSRLVEAFF. The V and J genes are TRBV6-8 and TRBJ1-1; D remains ambiguous. The CDR3 consists of 13 residues. Trimming took off 0 bases at V and 7 bases at J, with 9 bases between the two ends. CDR1 and CDR2 from the germline V gene are MNHGY and SAAAGT.

This clone has only a few counts. The V and J genes are TRBV6-8 and TRBJ2-7; 11 nucleotides agree with TRBD1. There are 16 residues in the CDR3. V lost 5 bases to trimming and J lost 4 bases; unmatched junction nucleotides: 10. The germline V gene encodes CDR1 MNHGY and CDR2 SAAAGT. The CDR3 DNA is TGTGCCAGCAGTGCGGCCGGGGACAGGGGGTGGTACGAGCAGTACTTC. Translated: CASSAAGDRGWYEQYF.

This clone was seen at least ten times. This chain joins TRBV6-8 and TRBJ1-6, with unresolved D. The germline V and J ends were trimmed by 10 bases and 7 bases, with 17 bases remaining between them. Germline V CDR1 and CDR2: MNHGY, SAAAGT. CDR3 length: 14 residues. The CDR3 reads CATQVALGNSPLHF. The CDR3 DNA follows: TGTGCCACCCAGGTGGCACTGGGCAATTCACCCCTCCACTTT.